Below are 21 T cell receptor beta chains sequenced from a single sample in a study of identical twins. TCRdb itself ran the 5' RACE reads through MiXCR, one entry per CDR3 protein. The table has some 760,000 distinct CDR3 sequences, 18% seen once. These records were also assigned to another study, of T cells expressing NK-cell markers.

The sequenced sample was PBMCs. Every receptor here comes from a woman younger than 30 in good health.

The chain employs TRBV3-1 and TRBJ2-2; maybe TRBD2 (5 bases). Germline CDR1 LGHDT, CDR2 YNNKEL (reference sequence). CDR3 size: 14 residues. Trimming took 0 bases from V and 4 from J, leaving 6 bases between them. The CDR3 coding sequence is TGTGCCAGCAGCCAAGAGGGGAGCACCGGGGAGCTGTTTTTT. It codes for CASSQEGSTGELFF.

There are a few counts of this clonotype. The chain carries TRBV5-1 and TRBJ2-2; 10 nucleotides align to TRBD1. The V gene end was trimmed by 2 bases and the J gene end by 5 bases; junction bases not matched to a gene: 6. This CDR3 is built from 16 residues. CDR1 and CDR2 (germline): SGHRS, YFSETQ. CDR3 sequence reads: CASSLAGTGETGELFF. CDR3 nucleotide sequence: TGCGCCAGCAGCTTAGCCGGGACAGGGGAAACCGGGGAGCTGTTTTTT.

The V and J genes are TRBV30 and TRBJ2-7, with TRBD1 identical over 8 bases. Germline lookup yields CDR1 GTSNPN and CDR2 SVGIG (reference sequence). The CDR3 covers 12 residues. V gave up 3 bases and J gave up 3 bases; unmatched junction bases: 1. CDR3 in amino acids: CAWRQGDYEQYF. The DNA of the CDR3 is TGTGCCTGGAGACAGGGGGACTACGAGCAGTACTTC.

The chain couples TRBV7-6 to TRBJ2-7; D gene uncertain. The CDR3 length is 14 residues. Trimming removed 1 base from V and 2 bases from J, with 9 bases in between. From germline, CDR1 is SGHVS and CDR2 FNYEAQ. The CDR3 protein is CASSLEPSTYEQYF. In nucleotides, the CDR3 is TGTGCCAGCAGCTTAGAACCGAGTACCTACGAGCAGTACTTC.

This clonotype has only a few counts. The J gene is TRBJ2-1, the V gene TRBV6-1; no firm D call. Germline CDR1 and CDR2: MNHNS and SASEGT. CDR3 size: 16 residues. Trimming took off 7 bases at V and 3 bases at J, with 19 bases between the two ends. The CDR3 DNA reads as TGTGCCAGCACCTCCTCGGTGGCTATAAGCTACAATGAGCAGTTCTTC. Translation: CASTSSVAISYNEQFF.

V and J are TRBV30 and TRBJ2-1; D remains unclear. The CDR3 extends over 14 amino acids. V lost 5 bases and J lost 0, with 11 bases in between. CDR1 is GTSNPN, CDR2 SVGIG, per germline (reference sequence). In DNA, the CDR3 is TGTGCCTGGGGAGACGGTAGCTCCTACAATGAGCAGTTCTTC. It is translated as CAWGDGSSYNEQFF. Full variable domain (remainder filled in from reference TRBV30 and TRBJ2-1): SQTIHQWPATLVQPVGSPLSLECTVEGTSNPNLYWYRQAAGRGLQLLFYSVGIGQISSEVPQNLSASRPQDRQFILSSKKLLLSDSGFYLCAWGDGSSYNEQFFGPGTRLTVL.

This clonotype has ten or more counts. The V and J genes are TRBV15 and TRBJ2-3; no firm D call. The V gene lost 4 bases and the J gene lost 6 bases, with 8 bases spanning the gap. CDR1 is LNHNV, CDR2 YYDKDF, per germline (reference sequence). This CDR3 has 12 amino acids. CDR3 nucleotide sequence: TGTGCCACCAGCACCTATCCTGATACGCAGTATTTT. Translating gives CATSTYPDTQYF.

V gene TRBV20-1 combines with J gene TRBJ1-5; unclear D gene. Deletions cut 1 base from V and 5 bases from J, with 6 bases between. The CDR3 length is 12 residues. Germline V gene data show CDR1 as DFQATT and CDR2 as SNEGSKA (reference sequence). DNA of the CDR3: TGCAGTGCTAGAGGGGTAGATCAGCCCCAGCATTTT. This translates into CSARGVDQPQHF.

This clonotype was seen a handful of times. J is TRBJ2-7 and V is TRBV29-1, with TRBD2 matching 12 bases. V shed 7 bases and J 5 bases; nucleotides not matched to a gene: 9. Per the germline V gene, CDR1 is SQVTM and CDR2 is ANQGSEA. The CDR3 is 14 amino acids. CDR3 sequence reads: CSGGLAGRADEQYF. CDR3 nucleotide sequence: TGCAGCGGCGGACTAGCGGGGAGGGCTGACGAGCAGTACTTC.

The chain is built from TRBV20-1 and TRBJ1-5, with D hard to call. V was trimmed by 1 base and J by 2 bases, leaving 12 bases between them. This CDR3 has 15 amino acids. CDR1 and CDR2 (germline): DFQATT, SNEGSKA (reference sequence). The CDR3 nucleotides read TGCAGTGCTAGAGCTGGCACTATCGGCAATCAGCCCCAGCATTTT. This encodes CSARAGTIGNQPQHF.

In this sample, this clonotype turned up a few times. The rearrangement uses TRBV7-9 and TRBJ2-3, with 10 nucleotides matching TRBD2. CDR1 is SEHNR, CDR2 FQNEAQ, per germline (reference sequence). V shed 5 bases, J shed 4 bases, and the junction held 9 bases outside the gene matches. The CDR3 runs to 16 residues. CDR3: CASSLPSGSKADTQYF. DNA of the CDR3: TGTGCCAGCAGCCTACCTAGCGGGAGTAAGGCAGATACGCAGTATTTT.

This clonotype turned up a few times. The chain joins TRBV12-5 to TRBJ1-1; D is unresolved. Looked up from germline, CDR1 is LGHNT and CDR2 is FRNRAP. The CDR3 consists of 13 residues. Trimming left V 0 bases short and J 4 bases short, with 6 bases between. The CDR3 DNA reads as TGTGCTAGTGGTTTGGTCATGAGCACTGAAGCTTTCTTT. Its translation is CASGLVMSTEAFF.

This clonotype appeared many times. The chain combines TRBV20-1 with TRBJ2-1; perhaps D is TRBD1 or TRBD2 (5 bases each). CDR1 is DFQATT and CDR2 is SNEGSKA in the germline V gene (reference sequence). Between the trimmed V and J ends, which lost 3 bases and 6 bases, there was a span of 15 bases. This CDR3 region has 14 residues. The CDR3 spells CSARRGRTGNEQFF. Written as DNA, the CDR3 is TGCAGTGCTAGGAGGGGTCGGACTGGCAATGAGCAGTTCTTC.

V gene TRBV4-2 combines with J gene TRBJ1-1; tentative D call: TRBD1 (5 bases). The CDR3 length is 16 residues. V gave up 0 bases and J gave up 6 bases, with 17 bases separating them. The germline V gene encodes CDR1 LGHNA and CDR2 YNFKEQ. The CDR3 DNA reads as TGTGCCAGCAGCCAAGACGAGAGGGGTGGATTCGCTGAAGCTTTCTTT. Amino acids: CASSQDERGGFAEAFF.

The rearrangement links TRBV11-2 to TRBJ1-1, with D possibly TRBD1 on 6 matching bases. V lost 4 bases and J 9 bases, leaving 24 bases between the germline ends. This CDR3 spans 16 amino acids. CDR1 SGHAT and CDR2 FQNNGV come from the germline V gene. CDR3 DNA sequence: TGTGCCAGCAGCTCCACAGAACAGGGAATGCGTTGGAAAGCTTTCTTT. It specifies CASSSTEQGMRWKAFF.

The chain has TRBV11-1 and TRBJ2-3, with 8 bases identical to TRBD2. This CDR3 is built from 19 residues. Per germline, CDR1 SGHAT and CDR2 FQDESV (reference sequence). V was pared by 2 bases and J by 3 bases, with 16 bases of the junction left unmatched. The CDR3, as DNA: TGTGCCAGCAGCTTAAGGATCCGGTCAGCGGGGGTAGGGACAGATACGCAGTATTTT. The encoded protein is CASSLRIRSAGVGTDTQYF.

This chain joins TRBV12-3 or TRBV12-4 and TRBJ2-7; the match to TRBD1 covers 7 bases. The CDR3 loop spans 14 amino acids. The J segment lost 2 bases and the V segment lost 4 bases, leaving 5 bases of the junction unmatched. The chain's CDR3 is CASSSDRRAYEQYF. The CDR3 DNA sequence: TGTGCCAGCAGTTCGGACAGGAGAGCCTACGAGCAGTACTTC.

The rearrangement links TRBV27 to TRBJ2-7; no clear D. This CDR3 spans 13 amino acids. CDR1 and CDR2 from the germline V gene are MNHEY and SMNVEV (reference sequence). V was trimmed by 8 bases and J by 4 bases, leaving 15 bases between them. The CDR3 bases are TGTGCCAGCTCGACAAGTCGAGGTTACGAGCAGTACTTC. This codes for CASSTSRGYEQYF.

In regard to this clonotype: At one boundary the junction diverges from the germline segment, which might be a read error. V and J are TRBV20-1 and TRBJ1-1; D unclear. The CDR3 loop spans 14 amino acids. The V gene's germline CDR1 is DFQATT and CDR2 SNEGSKA (reference sequence). In nucleotides, the CDR3 is TGCAGTGCTAGTAAGGCAGAGATGAACGCTGAAGCTTTCTTT. It yields the protein CSASKAEMNAEAFF.

This clonotype was recorded a few times. V usage is TRBV29-1 and J usage is TRBJ2-3; TRBD2 matches 7 bases. Germline V gene sequence: CDR1 SQVTM, CDR2 ANQGSEA. The ends lost 6 bases at V and 4 bases at J; junction bases unmatched: 4. The CDR3 consists of 12 residues. This CDR3 is CSVLAESDTQYF. CDR3 in DNA: TGCAGCGTCCTAGCGGAGTCAGATACGCAGTATTTT.

The rearrangement links TRBV10-3 to TRBJ1-5; 9 nucleotides line up with TRBD1. The CDR3 is made up of 15 amino acids. Unmatched junction bases numbered 6, after V lost 6 bases and J lost 3 bases. Germline CDR1 ENHRY, CDR2 SYGVKD. The CDR3 coding sequence is TGTGCCATCAGCCCCGGGACAGGGTTCAATCAGCCCCAGCATTTT. Encoded protein: CAISPGTGFNQPQHF.